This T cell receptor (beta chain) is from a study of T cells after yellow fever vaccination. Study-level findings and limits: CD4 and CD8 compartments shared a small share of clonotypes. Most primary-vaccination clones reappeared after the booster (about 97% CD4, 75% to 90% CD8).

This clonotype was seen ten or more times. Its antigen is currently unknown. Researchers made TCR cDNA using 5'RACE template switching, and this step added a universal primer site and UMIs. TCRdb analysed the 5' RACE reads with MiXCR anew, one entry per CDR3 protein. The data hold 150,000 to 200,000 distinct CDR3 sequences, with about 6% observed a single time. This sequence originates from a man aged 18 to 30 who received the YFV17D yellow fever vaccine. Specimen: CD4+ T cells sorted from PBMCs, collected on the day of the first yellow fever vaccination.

The CDR3 region has the DNA TGCGCCAGCAGCTTGCGTCCATCCACAGATACGCAGTATTTT. The encoded protein is CASSLRPSTDTQYF. The chain recombines TRBV5-1 with TRBJ2-3; the D is unclear. V was trimmed by 1 base and J by 2 bases, leaving 8 bases between them. Germline CDR1 and CDR2: SGHRS and YFSETQ. This CDR3 comprises 14 residues.